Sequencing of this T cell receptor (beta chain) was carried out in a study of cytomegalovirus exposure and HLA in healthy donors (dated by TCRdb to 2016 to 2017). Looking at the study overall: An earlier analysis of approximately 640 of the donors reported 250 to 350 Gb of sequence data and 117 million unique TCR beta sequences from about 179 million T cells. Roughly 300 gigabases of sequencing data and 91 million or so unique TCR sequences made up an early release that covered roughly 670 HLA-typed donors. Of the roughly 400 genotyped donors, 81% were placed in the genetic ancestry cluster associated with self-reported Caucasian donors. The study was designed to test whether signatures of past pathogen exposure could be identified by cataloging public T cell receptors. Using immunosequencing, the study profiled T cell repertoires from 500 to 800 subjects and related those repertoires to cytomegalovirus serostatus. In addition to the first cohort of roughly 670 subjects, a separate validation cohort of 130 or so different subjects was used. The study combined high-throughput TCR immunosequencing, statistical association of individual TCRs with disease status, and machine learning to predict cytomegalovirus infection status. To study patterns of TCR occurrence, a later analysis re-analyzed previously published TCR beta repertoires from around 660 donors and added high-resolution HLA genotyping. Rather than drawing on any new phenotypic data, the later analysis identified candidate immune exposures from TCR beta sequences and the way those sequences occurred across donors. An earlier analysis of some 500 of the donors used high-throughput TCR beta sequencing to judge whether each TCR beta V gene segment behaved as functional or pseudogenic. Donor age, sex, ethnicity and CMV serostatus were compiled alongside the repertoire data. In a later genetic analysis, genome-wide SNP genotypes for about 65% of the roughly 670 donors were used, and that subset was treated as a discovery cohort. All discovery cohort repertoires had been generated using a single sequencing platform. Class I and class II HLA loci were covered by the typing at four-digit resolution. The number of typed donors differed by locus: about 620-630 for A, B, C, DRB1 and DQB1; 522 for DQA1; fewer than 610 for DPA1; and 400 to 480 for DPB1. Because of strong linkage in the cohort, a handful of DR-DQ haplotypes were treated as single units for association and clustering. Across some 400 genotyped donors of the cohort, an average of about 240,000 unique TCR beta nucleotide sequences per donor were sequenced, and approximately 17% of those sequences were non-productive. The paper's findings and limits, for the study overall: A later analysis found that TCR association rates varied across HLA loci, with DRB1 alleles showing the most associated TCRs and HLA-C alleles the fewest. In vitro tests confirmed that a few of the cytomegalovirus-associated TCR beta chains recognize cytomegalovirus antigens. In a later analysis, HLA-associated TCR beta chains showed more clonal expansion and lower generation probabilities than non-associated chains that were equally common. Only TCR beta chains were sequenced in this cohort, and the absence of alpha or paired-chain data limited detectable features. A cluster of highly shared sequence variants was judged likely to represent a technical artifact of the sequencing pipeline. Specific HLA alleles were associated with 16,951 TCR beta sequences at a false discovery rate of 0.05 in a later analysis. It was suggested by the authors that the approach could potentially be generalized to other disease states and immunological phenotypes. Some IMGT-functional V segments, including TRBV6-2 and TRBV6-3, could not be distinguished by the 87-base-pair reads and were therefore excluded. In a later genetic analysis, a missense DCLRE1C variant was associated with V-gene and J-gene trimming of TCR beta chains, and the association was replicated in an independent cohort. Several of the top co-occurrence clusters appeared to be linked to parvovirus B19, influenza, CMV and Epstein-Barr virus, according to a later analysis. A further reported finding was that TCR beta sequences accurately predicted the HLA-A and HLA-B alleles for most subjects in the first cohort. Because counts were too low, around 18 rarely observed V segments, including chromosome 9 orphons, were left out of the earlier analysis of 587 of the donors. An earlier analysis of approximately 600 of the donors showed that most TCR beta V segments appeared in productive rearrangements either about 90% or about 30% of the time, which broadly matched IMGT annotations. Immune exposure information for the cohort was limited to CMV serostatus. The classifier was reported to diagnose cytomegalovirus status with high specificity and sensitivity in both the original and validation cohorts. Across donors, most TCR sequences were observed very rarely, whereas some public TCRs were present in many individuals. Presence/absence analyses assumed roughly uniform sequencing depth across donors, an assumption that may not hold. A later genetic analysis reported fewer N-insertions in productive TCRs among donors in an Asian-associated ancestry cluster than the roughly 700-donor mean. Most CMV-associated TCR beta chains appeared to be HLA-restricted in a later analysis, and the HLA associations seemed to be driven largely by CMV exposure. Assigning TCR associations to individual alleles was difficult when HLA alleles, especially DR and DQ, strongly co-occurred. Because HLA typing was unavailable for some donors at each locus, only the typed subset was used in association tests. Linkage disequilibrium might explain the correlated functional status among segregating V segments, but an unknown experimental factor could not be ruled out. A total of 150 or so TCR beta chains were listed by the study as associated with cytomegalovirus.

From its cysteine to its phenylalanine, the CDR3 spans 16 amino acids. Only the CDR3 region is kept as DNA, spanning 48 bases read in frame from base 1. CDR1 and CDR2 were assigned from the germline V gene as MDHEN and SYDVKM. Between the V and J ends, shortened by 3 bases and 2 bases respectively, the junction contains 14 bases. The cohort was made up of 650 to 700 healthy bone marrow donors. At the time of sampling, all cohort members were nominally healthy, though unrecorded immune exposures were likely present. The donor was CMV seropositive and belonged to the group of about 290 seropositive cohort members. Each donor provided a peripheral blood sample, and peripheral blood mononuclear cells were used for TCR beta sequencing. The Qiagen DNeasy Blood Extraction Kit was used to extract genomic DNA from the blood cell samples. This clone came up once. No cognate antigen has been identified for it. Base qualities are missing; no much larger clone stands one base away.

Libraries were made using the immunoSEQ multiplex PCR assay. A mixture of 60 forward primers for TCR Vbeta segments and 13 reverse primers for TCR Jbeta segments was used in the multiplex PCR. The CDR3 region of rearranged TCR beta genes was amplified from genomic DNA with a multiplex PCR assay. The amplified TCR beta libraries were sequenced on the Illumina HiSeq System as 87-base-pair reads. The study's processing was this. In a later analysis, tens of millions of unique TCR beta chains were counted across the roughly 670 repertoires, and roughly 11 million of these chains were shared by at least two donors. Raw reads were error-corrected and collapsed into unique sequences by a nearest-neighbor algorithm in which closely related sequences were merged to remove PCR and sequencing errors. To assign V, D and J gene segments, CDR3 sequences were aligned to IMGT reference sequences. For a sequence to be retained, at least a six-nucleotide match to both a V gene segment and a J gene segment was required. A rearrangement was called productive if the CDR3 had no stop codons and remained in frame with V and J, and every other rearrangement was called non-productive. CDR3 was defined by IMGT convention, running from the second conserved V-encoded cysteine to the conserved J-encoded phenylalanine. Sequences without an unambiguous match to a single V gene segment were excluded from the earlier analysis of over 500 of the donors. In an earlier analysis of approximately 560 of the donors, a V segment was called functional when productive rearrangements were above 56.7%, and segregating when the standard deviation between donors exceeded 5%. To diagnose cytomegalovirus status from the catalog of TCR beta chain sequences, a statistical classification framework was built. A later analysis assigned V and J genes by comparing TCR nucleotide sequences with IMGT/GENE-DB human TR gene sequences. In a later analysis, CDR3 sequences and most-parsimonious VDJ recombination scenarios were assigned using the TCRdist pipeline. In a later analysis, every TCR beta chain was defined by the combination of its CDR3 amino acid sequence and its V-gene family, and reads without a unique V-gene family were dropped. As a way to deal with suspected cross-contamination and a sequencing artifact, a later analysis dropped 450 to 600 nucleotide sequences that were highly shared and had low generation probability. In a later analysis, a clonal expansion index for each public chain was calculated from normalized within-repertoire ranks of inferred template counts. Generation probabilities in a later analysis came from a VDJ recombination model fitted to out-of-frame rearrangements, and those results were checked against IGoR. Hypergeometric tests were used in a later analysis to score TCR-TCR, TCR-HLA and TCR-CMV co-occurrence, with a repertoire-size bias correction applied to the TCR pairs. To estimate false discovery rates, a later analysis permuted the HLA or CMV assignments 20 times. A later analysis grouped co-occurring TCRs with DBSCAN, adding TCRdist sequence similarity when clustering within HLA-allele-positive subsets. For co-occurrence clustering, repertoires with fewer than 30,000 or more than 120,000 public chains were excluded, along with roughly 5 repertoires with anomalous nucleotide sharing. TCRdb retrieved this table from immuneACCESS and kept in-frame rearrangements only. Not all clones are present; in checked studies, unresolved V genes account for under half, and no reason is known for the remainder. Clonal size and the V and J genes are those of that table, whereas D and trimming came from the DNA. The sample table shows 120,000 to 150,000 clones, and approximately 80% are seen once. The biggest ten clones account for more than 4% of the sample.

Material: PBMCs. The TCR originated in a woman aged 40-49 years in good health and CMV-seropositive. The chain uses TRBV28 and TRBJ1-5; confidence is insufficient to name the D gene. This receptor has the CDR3 CASSFLVEAGNQPQHF. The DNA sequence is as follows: TGTGCCAGCAGTTTCCTCGTGGAGGCGGGCAATCAGCCCCAGCATTTT.